These 31 T cell receptor beta chains originate from one sample sequenced in a study of metastatic and nonmetastatic thyroid tumors. Until they underwent thyroid surgery, no patient had received any treatment. TCRdb re-called clones from the PCR reads using MiXCR. The sample lists 50,000 to 65,000 clones; roughly a sixth were seen once. The source material was blood. The receptors shown here come from a female donor with papillary thyroid cancer or a benign thyroid nodule (not recorded which). Some clones in this sample may be carry-over from other donors' samples.

This clone was counted many times. The chain has TRBV20-1 and TRBJ2-7; 7 positions agree with TRBD1. Trimming removed 5 bases from V and 5 bases from J; junction bases left unmatched: 12. Germline lookup yields CDR1 DFQATT and CDR2 SNEGSKA (reference sequence). The CDR3 is made up of 14 amino acids. CDR3 in amino acids: CSAAVDRAGNEQYF. The CDR3, as DNA: TGCAGTGCTGCGGTTGACAGGGCAGGGAACGAGCAGTACTTC.

This clone was seen many times. The identical CDR3 is also encoded by other nucleotide sequences in the sample. The chain is built from TRBV4-2 and TRBJ2-7; D is ambiguous. V lost 0 bases and J 2 bases, leaving 14 bases between the germline ends. Germline CDR1 is LGHNA and CDR2 is YNFKEQ. The CDR3 totals 16 residues. CDR3 DNA sequence: TGTGCCAGCAGCCAAGATTTGAGTCATAACGCCTACGAGCAGTACTTC. This sequence encodes CASSQDLSHNAYEQYF.

This clone was seen repeatedly, ten times or more. The chain has TRBV29-1 and TRBJ2-1; a possible D gene is TRBD2 (5 bases). The CDR3 loop spans 13 amino acids. From germline, CDR1 is SQVTM and CDR2 ANQGSEA. V gave up 3 bases and J gave up 4 bases, with 10 bases separating them. The CDR3 region has the DNA TGCAGCGTTGAGACGGGAAGGTACAATGAGCAGTTCTTC. Translation: CSVETGRYNEQFF.

The sample holds many counts of this clone. V gene TRBV7-8 combines with J gene TRBJ2-1; D might be TRBD2 (6 bases). Germline CDR1 is SGHVS and CDR2 is FQNEAQ. The CDR3 has 16 amino acids. Deletions cut 4 bases from V and 1 base from J, with 14 bases between. The CDR3 sequence: CASSSEGLMSYNEQFF. The CDR3 bases are TGTGCCAGCAGCTCCGAGGGACTTATGTCCTACAATGAGCAGTTCTTC.

The chain has TRBV20-1 and TRBJ2-7; 10 positions agree with TRBD2. Trimming cost V 3 bases and J 7 bases; bases outside gene matches: 12. The CDR3 has 15 amino acids. Germline V gene lookup returns CDR1 DFQATT and CDR2 SNEGSKA (reference sequence). The CDR3 loop is CSARVLAGTGEEQYF. CDR3 nucleotides: TGCAGTGCTAGGGTACTAGCGGGGACGGGGGAAGAGCAGTACTTC.

This clone was counted a few times. The V gene is TRBV27, the J gene TRBJ1-1, with D possibly TRBD1 on 5 matching bases. The V end was cut by 4 bases, the J end by 4 bases, with 22 bases between. The CDR3 has 17 amino acids. The germline CDR1 and CDR2 sequences are MNHEY and SMNVEV (reference sequence). The CDR3 spells CASSSFFNRCHSTEAFF. CDR3 DNA sequence: TGTGCCAGCAGTTCCTTTTTCAACAGGTGTCATAGCACTGAAGCTTTCTTT.

This clone came up many times. The chain links TRBV2 to TRBJ2-1; D remains ambiguous. Trimming cost V 5 bases and J 6 bases, with 8 bases left between them. Germline-derived CDR1 and CDR2 are SNHLY and FYNNEI. The CDR3 extends over 12 amino acids. The CDR3 DNA follows: TGTGCCAGCAGTTGGACGAGCAATGAGCAGTTCTTC. Its translation is CASSWTSNEQFF.

A few counts support this clone. The CDR3 spells CASSHTIGINHFCEQYF. The CDR3 DNA reads as TGCGCCAGCAGCCATACTATCGGGATAAACCACTTTTGCGAGCAGTACTTC. The V call is TRBV10-2, the J call TRBJ2-7; D might be TRBD2 (5 bases). The V gene's germline CDR1 is WSHSY and CDR2 SAAADI. V was shortened by 6 bases and J by 6 bases, with 27 bases between the two germline ends. The CDR3 has 17 amino acids.

There are a few counts of this clone. This may be a read error: a much more frequent sequence differs by one nucleotide. The J gene is TRBJ2-3, the V gene TRBV5-1; 7 nucleotides align to TRBD1. The germline V gene encodes CDR1 SGHRS and CDR2 YFSETQ. CDR3 length: 16 residues. Unmatched junction bases numbered 8, after V lost 4 bases and J lost 0 bases. CDR3 amino acids: CASSAETGRSTDTQYF. CDR3 sequence (DNA): TGCGCCAGCAGCGCGGAGACAGGGAGAAGCACAGATACGCAGTATTTT.

The CDR3 here is CASIFGDRTQEQYF. DNA of the CDR3: TGCGCCAGCATCTTTGGGGACAGGACTCAAGAGCAGTACTTC. V gene TRBV5-1 combines with J gene TRBJ2-7; 8 bases agree with TRBD1. Germline V gene data show CDR1 as SGHRS and CDR2 as YFSETQ. V lost 6 bases, J lost 7 bases, and 12 bases stayed unmatched. The CDR3 spans 14 residues.

Comments on this clone: The junction departs from the called germline gene at one end, perhaps through a read error. The CDR3 region has the DNA TGTACCAGCAGCCCCAGGGGGGGGATCGCAGATACGCAGTATTTT. Protein: CTSSPRGGIADTQYF. The chain uses TRBV28 and TRBJ2-3; D is perhaps TRBD1 or TRBD2 (7 bases each). The CDR3 covers 15 residues. CDR1 MDHEN and CDR2 SYDVKM come from the germline V gene.

This clone occurred many times. This rearrangement joins TRBV7-8 to TRBJ2-7; TRBD2 is a possible D gene (7 bases). V lost 1 base, J lost 5 bases, and 24 bases lay in between. The CDR3 length is 18 residues. Germline V gene lookup returns CDR1 SGHVS and CDR2 FQNEAQ. The CDR3 region has the DNA TGTGCCAGCAGCTTAGGACGTTACGGGGGGCGCAGAAGTAACGAGCAGTACTTC. It encodes CASSLGRYGGRRSNEQYF.

This clone was detected ten times or more. The chain joins TRBV7-9 to TRBJ2-5; 10 nucleotides line up with TRBD2. Germline V lookup: CDR1 SEHNR, CDR2 FQNEAQ (reference sequence). V gave up 3 bases and J gave up 2 bases; unmatched junction bases: 6. The CDR3 loop spans 16 amino acids. The CDR3 DNA sequence: TGTGCCAGCAGCTTTGGACTAGCGGTAAAACAAGAGACCCAGTACTTC. This sequence encodes CASSFGLAVKQETQYF.

The gene calls are TRBV20-1 and TRBJ2-2; weak D call: TRBD2 (6 bases). The CDR3 is 20 residues long. Deletions cut 1 base from V and 4 bases from J, with 28 bases between. The germline V gene has CDR1 DFQATT and CDR2 SNEGSKA (reference sequence). For the CDR3, the DNA is TGCAGTGCTAGAGTGGGGGGTGGAGGAGCGTTGGTGAAGGCCACCGGGGAGCTGTTTTTT. This sequence encodes CSARVGGGGALVKATGELFF.

This clone was counted ten times or more. The genes are TRBV20-1 and TRBJ2-7, with a possible D match to TRBD2 (6 bases). In germline, CDR1 is DFQATT, CDR2 SNEGSKA (reference sequence). The CDR3 is 14 residues long. Trimming pared 0 bases from V and 0 bases from J, leaving 9 bases between. The DNA for the CDR3 is TGCAGTGCTAGAGAGTCTAGCGACTCCTACGAGCAGTACTTC. This translates into CSARESSDSYEQYF.

This clone occurred many times. The rearrangement joins TRBV9 to TRBJ2-3, with a possible D match to TRBD1 (6 bases). This CDR3 spans 14 amino acids. Germline V gene sequence: CDR1 SGDLS, CDR2 YYNGEE. V lost 0 bases, J lost 1 base, and 6 bases lay in between. For the CDR3, the DNA is TGTGCCAGCAGCGTAGGGACAGGCACAGATACGCAGTATTTT. Encoded protein: CASSVGTGTDTQYF.

This chain connects TRBV11-2 to TRBJ2-7; D tentatively fits TRBD1 or TRBD2 (6 bases each). Germline V gives CDR1 SGHAT, CDR2 FQNNGV. Trimming removed 6 bases from V and 6 bases from J, with 18 bases in between. CDR3 length: 14 amino acids. Here the CDR3 DNA reads TGTGCCAGCAGGAACAGGGACTCTCTTTTCGAGCAGTACTTC. Its translation: CASRNRDSLFEQYF.

This clone has more than one count but fewer than ten. This chain joins TRBV28 and TRBJ2-7; D is perhaps TRBD2 (6 bases). V was cut by 5 bases and J by 2 bases, with 13 bases left in between. This CDR3 contains 14 residues. Germline loops: CDR1 MDHEN, CDR2 SYDVKM. The CDR3 nucleotides are TGTGCCAGCAGTGGTGGGGGGTTCCCCTACGAGCAGTACTTC. Translated, it gives CASSGGGFPYEQYF.

This clone was counted ten times or more. This chain joins TRBV11-2 and TRBJ1-1; D possibly corresponds to TRBD1 (5 bases). Germline CDR1 reads SGHAT; CDR2 reads FQNNGV. The CDR3 sequence is 14 residues long. With 1 base removed from V and 10 bases from J, the gap between germline ends came to 16 bases. CDR3 DNA: TGTGCCAGCAGCTTAGCCGCTGGGCCAGGGTTAGCTTTCTTT. Protein: CASSLAAGPGLAFF.

Concerning this clone itself: Compared with germline, one end of the junction differs, possibly owing to a read error. CDR3: CASSIGTGVVAGELFF. DNA for the CDR3: TGTGCCAGTAGTATAGGTACAGGGGTGGTCGCCGGTGAGCTGTTTTTT. This rearrangement joins TRBV19 to TRBJ2-2, with 7 bases aligning to TRBD1. Germline V gives CDR1 LNHDA, CDR2 SQIVND (reference sequence). This CDR3 has 16 residues. The entire variable domain, with the rest obtained from reference TRBV19 and TRBJ2-2, is as follows: DGGITQSPKYLFRKEGQNVTLSCEQNLNHDAMYWYRQDPGQGLRLIYYSQIVNDFQKGDIAEGYSVSREKKESFPLTVTSAQKNPTAFYLCASSIGTGVVAGELFFGEGSRLTVL.

This clone showed up just once. The missing conserved phenylalanine or tryptophan at the end of this CDR3 makes a read error likely. The chain uses TRBV11-2 and TRBJ2-1; D possibly corresponds to TRBD2 (6 bases). Germline V gives CDR1 SGHAT, CDR2 FQNNGV. V lost 3 bases, J lost 4 bases, and 13 bases lay in between. The CDR3 has 15 residues. CDR3 bases: TGTGCCAGCAGCTTCCGGGACTGCCTTTACAATGAGCAGTTCTCC. This encodes CASSFRDCLYNEQFS.

The chain employs TRBV6-2 or TRBV6-3 and TRBJ2-5; maybe TRBD1 (6 bases). The V gene lost 9 bases and the J gene lost 2 bases, with 10 bases spanning the gap. CDR1 and CDR2 (germline): MNHEY, SVGEGT. There are 12 residues in the CDR3. CDR3 sequence: CASMDRQETQYF. The CDR3 bases are TGTGCCAGTATGGACAGACAAGAGACCCAGTACTTC.

About this clone itself: One junction end disagrees with the germline gene, perhaps due to a read error. The chain combines TRBV20-1 with TRBJ2-2, with 8 bases that match TRBD2. There are 15 residues in the CDR3. The V gene's germline CDR1 is DFQATT and CDR2 SNEGSKA (reference sequence). CDR3: CSARGSGGFTGGLFF. The CDR3 nucleotides read TGCAGTGCTAGGGGATCGGGAGGGTTCACCGGGGGGCTGTTTTTT.

This clone came up many times. For the CDR3, the DNA is TGCGCCAGCAGAGGACAGGGTTTAGGGGAGCTGTTTTTT. Translation: CASRGQGLGELFF. The chain links TRBV4-1 to TRBJ2-2; 8 positions match TRBD1. The J segment lost 8 bases and the V segment lost 6 bases, leaving 5 bases of the junction unmatched. Looked up from germline, CDR1 is MGHRA and CDR2 is YSYEKL. The CDR3 runs to 13 residues.

This clone was picked up many times. The V gene is TRBV20-1, the J gene TRBJ1-6; maybe TRBD1 (6 bases). This CDR3 is built from 16 residues. V shed 5 bases and J shed 6 bases, with 20 bases lying between them. Germline lookup yields CDR1 DFQATT and CDR2 SNEGSKA (reference sequence). CDR3 loop: CSAPTGHESLNSPLHF. In DNA, the CDR3 is TGCAGTGCTCCCACGGGACATGAATCACTTAATTCACCCCTCCACTTT.

This clone was observed many times. The chain combines TRBV20-1 with TRBJ2-7; 7 bases are shared with TRBD1. Germline CDR1 reads DFQATT; CDR2 reads SNEGSKA (reference sequence). The J segment lost 3 bases and the V segment lost 5 bases, leaving 4 bases of the junction unmatched. The CDR3 covers 12 residues. CDR3: CSAFRDSYEQYF. In DNA form, the CDR3 reads TGCAGTGCTTTCCGGGACAGCTACGAGCAGTACTTC.

This clone showed up many times. CDR3 protein: CASKQGYSYNEQFF. The CDR3 coding sequence is TGTGCCAGCAAACAGGGATATTCCTACAATGAGCAGTTCTTC. This chain uses TRBV7-2 with TRBJ2-1, with a possible D match to TRBD1 (6 bases). V lost 7 bases and J 1 base, leaving 11 bases between the germline ends. The CDR3 spans 14 residues. Germline loops: CDR1 SGHTA, CDR2 FQGNSA.

This clone showed up many times. V gene TRBV9 combines with J gene TRBJ2-1, with 7 nucleotides matching TRBD1. The CDR3 length is 15 residues. Germline V lookup: CDR1 SGDLS, CDR2 YYNGEE. Trimming cost V 3 bases and J 4 bases; bases outside gene matches: 7. Written as DNA, the CDR3 is TGTGCCAGCAGCGCCGGGACAGCTACTTACAATGAGCAGTTCTTC. Protein: CASSAGTATYNEQFF.

This clone was seen only a few times. The chain has TRBV27 and TRBJ2-5, with 7 bases that match TRBD2. This CDR3 contains 10 residues. Per the germline V gene, CDR1 is MNHEY and CDR2 is SMNVEV (reference sequence). V lost 11 bases and J lost 12; bases outside the gene matches: 9. The DNA of the CDR3 is TGTGCCCTCAAGAGCGGGAACAAGTACTTC. The encoded protein is CALKSGNKYF.

V gene TRBV20-1 combines with J gene TRBJ1-5; 7 bases align to TRBD1. CDR1 is DFQATT and CDR2 is SNEGSKA in the germline V gene (reference sequence). CDR3 length: 15 residues. V was pared by 4 bases and J by 6 bases, with 12 bases of the junction left unmatched. The CDR3 nucleotides read TGCAGTGCTACTGGCCCCCGACAGGGCTGTCAGCCCCAGCATTTT. It yields the protein CSATGPRQGCQPQHF.

The rearrangement links TRBV20-1 to TRBJ1-5; TRBD1 aligns across 10 bases. The length of the CDR3 is 15 residues. J was trimmed by 8 bases and V by 0 bases; bases with no gene match: 7. Germline CDR1 and CDR2: DFQATT and SNEGSKA (reference sequence). CDR3 coding DNA: TGCAGTGCTAGAGACGGGACAGGGGTCGGAGAGCCCCAGCATTTT. Its translation is CSARDGTGVGEPQHF.